These 17 T cell receptor beta chains were all obtained from the same sample, sequenced in a study of shared clonotypes between healthy human individuals. CD45RO-negative, CCR7-selected cells formed the naive CD8 fraction, which excluded terminally differentiated effector memory CD45RA+ cells. Clones were sequenced by immunoSEQ multiplex PCR, and TCRdb holds only the in-frame ones, with some missing. The profile shows about 1,900,000 clones, less than 95% of them singletons. Sequenced input: naive CD8+ T cells sorted from blood. These TCRs come from a man younger than 30 in good health.

The V and J genes are TRBV5-5 and TRBJ2-2, with D possibly matching TRBD2 (6 bases). V lost 7 bases to trimming and J lost 2 bases, with 12 bases between them. From germline, CDR1 is SGHKS and CDR2 YYEKEE (reference sequence). The CDR3 contains 14 residues. The CDR3 DNA reads TGTGCCAGCGGTCCGGGACTTAACACCGGGGAGCTGTTTTTT. Protein: CASGPGLNTGELFF. Full variable domain (missing parts from reference TRBV5-5 and TRBJ2-2): DAGVTQSPTHLIKTRGQQVTLRCSPISGHKSVSWYQQVLGQGPQFIFQYYEKEERGRGNFPDRFSARQFPNYSSELNVNALLLGDSALYLCASGPGLNTGELFFGEGSRLTVL.

This chain connects TRBV6-1 to TRBJ1-2; D unclear. V was cut by 2 bases and J by 1 base, with 11 bases left in between. The CDR3 is made up of 15 amino acids. Per germline, CDR1 MNHNS and CDR2 SASEGT. This CDR3 reads CASSESGDVNYGYTF. CDR3 bases: TGTGCCAGCAGTGAATCCGGAGATGTTAACTATGGCTACACCTTC.

This clone has only one observation. The chain uses TRBV27 and TRBJ1-5; D is unresolved. Germline CDR1 and CDR2: MNHEY and SMNVEV (reference sequence). The CDR3 has 13 residues. With 5 bases removed from V and 3 bases from J, the gap between germline ends came to 8 bases. The CDR3 sequence is CASSLKFNQPQHF. DNA of the CDR3: TGTGCCAGCAGTCTAAAGTTCAATCAGCCCCAGCATTTT.

A remark on this clone: The same CDR3 can be traced to other DNA sequences in this sample. This rearrangement joins TRBV7-9 to TRBJ2-7; TRBD2 matches at 8 bases. The CDR3 runs to 14 residues. The V gene's germline CDR1 is SEHNR and CDR2 FQNEAQ (reference sequence). Trimming at V came to 1 base and at J to 2 bases, leaving 1 base not matched to a gene. This CDR3 reads CASSLGLAPYEQYF. CDR3 DNA: TGTGCCAGCAGCTTAGGACTAGCGCCCTACGAGCAGTACTTC. The whole variable domain, remainder taken from reference TRBV7-9 and TRBJ2-7, is DTGVSQNPRHKITKRGQNVTFRCDPISEHNRLYWYRQTLGQGPEFLTYFQNEAQLEKSRLLSDRFSAERPKGSFSTLEIQRTEQGDSAMYLCASSLGLAPYEQYFGPGTRLTVT.

For this clone: The same CDR3 also results from other DNA sequences found in this sample. This rearrangement joins TRBV5-4 to TRBJ2-5; maybe TRBD2 (6 bases). V lost 3 bases and J lost 1, with 10 bases in between. Germline V gene sequence: CDR1 SGHNT, CDR2 YYREEE (reference sequence). This CDR3 contains 14 residues. CDR3 amino acids: CASSWRGGQETQYF. The CDR3 region has the DNA TGTGCCAGCAGCTGGAGGGGTGGCCAAGAGACCCAGTACTTC.

V gene TRBV28 combines with J gene TRBJ1-3, with D possibly being TRBD1 (6 bases). In germline, CDR1 is MDHEN, CDR2 SYDVKM. V lost 3 bases to trimming and J lost 6 bases, with 12 bases between them. CDR3 length: 14 amino acids. CDR3 DNA sequence: TGTGCCAGCAGTTTTTCAGGGGAAGAAAACACCATATATTTT. Residues: CASSFSGEENTIYF.

This chain joins TRBV27 and TRBJ2-1; D may be TRBD1 (6 bases). Trimming took off 2 bases at V and 11 bases at J, with 10 bases between the two ends. Germline-derived CDR1 and CDR2 are MNHEY and SMNVEV (reference sequence). This CDR3 has 12 residues. This chain's CDR3 is CASSLEGEKQFF. The DNA of the CDR3 is TGTGCCAGCAGTTTAGAGGGGGAAAAGCAGTTCTTC.

CDR3 sequence (DNA): TGCGCCAGCAGCCACACATCCGGGACCGTAGACGAGCAGTACTTC. It encodes CASSHTSGTVDEQYF. V and J are TRBV4-1 and TRBJ2-7; either TRBD1 or TRBD2 may supply D (5 bases each). CDR3 size: 15 residues. The V end lost 3 bases, the J end lost 5 bases, and 17 bases lay between the germline ends. In germline, CDR1 is MGHRA, CDR2 YSYEKL.

The rearrangement joins TRBV5-1 to TRBJ1-6; 10 nucleotides agree with TRBD1. Unmatched junction bases numbered 13, after V lost 5 bases and J lost 8 bases. The CDR3 has 17 amino acids. Germline V gene sequence: CDR1 SGHRS, CDR2 YFSETQ. The CDR3 bases are TGCGCCAGCAGTCCCGGGACAGGGGTCCCAAACGATTCACCCCTCCACTTT. Its translation: CASSPGTGVPNDSPLHF.

This chain links TRBV27 with TRBJ2-7; 9 bases match TRBD1. With V trimmed by 8 bases and J by 6 bases, 5 bases remained unmatched. The CDR3 sequence is 12 residues long. The germline V gene encodes CDR1 MNHEY and CDR2 SMNVEV (reference sequence). Here the CDR3 reads CASRDRVAEQYF. CDR3 nucleotide sequence: TGTGCCAGCCGGGACAGGGTGGCCGAGCAGTACTTC.

The J gene is TRBJ2-3, the V gene TRBV9, with D unresolved. With 2 bases removed from V and 1 base from J, the gap between germline ends came to 11 bases. The V gene's germline CDR1 is SGDLS and CDR2 YYNGEE. The CDR3 contains 15 residues. This CDR3 reads CASSVQAAGTDTQYF. The CDR3 DNA sequence: TGTGCCAGCAGCGTGCAGGCGGCGGGCACAGATACGCAGTATTTT.

The chain combines TRBV29-1 with TRBJ2-5; 8 bases agree with TRBD1. The CDR3 runs 15 residues. J lost 5 bases, V lost 1 base, and 9 bases had no gene match. From germline, CDR1 is SQVTM and CDR2 ANQGSEA. CDR3 residues: CSVEAWTGPEETQYF. The DNA of the CDR3 is TGCAGCGTTGAAGCCTGGACAGGGCCCGAGGAGACCCAGTACTTC. Together with reference TRBV29-1 and TRBJ2-5, the CDR3 gives the full variable domain: SAVISQKPSRDICQRGTSLTIQCQVDSQVTMMFWYRQQPGQSLTLIATANQGSEATYESGFVIDKFPISRPNLTFSTLTVSNMSPEDSSIYLCSVEAWTGPEETQYFGPGTRLLVL.

The genes are TRBV7-9 and TRBJ2-2; D ambiguous. The V gene lost 4 bases and the J gene lost 7 bases, with 10 bases spanning the gap. Germline CDR1 reads SEHNR; CDR2 reads FQNEAQ (reference sequence). The CDR3 contains 13 residues. The CDR3 region is CASSSNTGGELFF. CDR3 in DNA: TGTGCCAGCAGCTCTAACACGGGCGGGGAGCTGTTTTTT.

In its sample, this clone was seen once. The J gene is TRBJ2-7, the V gene TRBV7-9; D is possibly TRBD1 (6 bases). The end of the DNA aligns better with TRBJ2-4, so the J call may be wrong. The CDR3 consists of 11 residues. CDR1 is SEHNR, CDR2 FQNEAQ, per germline (reference sequence). The CDR3 DNA follows: TGTGCCAGCAGCCCAGGGGTCATTCAGTACTTC. Translation: CASSPGVIQYF.

V usage is TRBV7-9 and J usage is TRBJ2-7; no clear D gene. This CDR3 has 16 residues. CDR1 and CDR2 (germline): SEHNR, FQNEAQ (reference sequence). Trimming left V 6 bases short and J 2 bases short, with 20 bases between. The CDR3, as DNA: TGTGCCAGCAGTCCTCCTGACGGGCAGAAAGCCTACGAGCAGTACTTC. Protein sequence: CASSPPDGQKAYEQYF.

This chain joins TRBV6-5 and TRBJ2-7; TRBD2 might be the D (7 bases). The V gene's germline CDR1 is MNHEY and CDR2 SVGAGI. This CDR3 comprises 15 residues. The V end was cut by 7 bases, the J end by 2 bases, with 18 bases between. This chain's CDR3 is CASTLMRGGTYEQYF. CDR3 nucleotides: TGTGCCAGCACCCTGATGAGGGGGGGAACCTACGAGCAGTACTTC.

The V and J genes are TRBV23-1 and TRBJ2-7; D is unresolved. TRBV23-1 is known as an ORF, though its function is uncertain. CDR3 length: 10 residues. Trimming cost V 4 bases and J 6 bases, with 4 bases left between them. This CDR3 is CASSLGEQYF. Written as DNA, the CDR3 is TGCGCCAGCAGTCTGGGCGAGCAGTACTTC.